This TCR beta chain was recorded in a study of T cell responses to AZD1222 COVID-19 vaccine. Data came from immunoSEQ multiplex PCR; TCRdb stores just in-frame clones and leaves some out. The sample has about 270,000 clones; around 93% are singletons. Notes on the study in general: The span of vaccine-associated CD4 TCRs extended across spike, with dominance at 160-218 and 743-854. At study baseline, merely a handful of AZD1222 recipients were seropositive.

With regard to this clone: Its specificity is not known.

Pooled samples include second doses given at about 4 or 12 weeks. Trimming removed 0 bases at V and 7 bases at J, with 13 bases between. The germline V gene has CDR1 SGHRS and CDR2 YFSETQ. This CDR3 is built from 14 residues. The sequences come from peripheral blood, collected 28 days after the second AZD1222 dose. The chain carries TRBV5-1 and TRBJ1-2; D unclear. This TCR derives from an adult who received the AZD1222 COVID-19 vaccine. The CDR3 DNA reads TGCGCCAGCAGCTTGGCCGGTAGAGGGAGTGGCTACACCTTC. The encoded protein is CASSLAGRGSGYTF.